Given below is one T cell receptor beta chain in context. Enrolment of Seattle patients took place during active infection, and they were followed longitudinally. The sample belongs to a study of blood T cell repertoires in COVID-19. Study-level background: COVID-19 samples collected from the United States, Italy and Spain covered acute and convalescent phases. PBMCs, B-cell-depleted T cells, or T cells were the source of the cDNA or gDNA that made up the material.

This CDR3 has 13 residues. Trimming took off 2 bases at V and 5 bases at J, with 7 bases between the two ends. Germline V lookup: CDR1 KGHSH, CDR2 LQKENI. Original processing methods: How many nucleated cells were present was estimated from reference gene primer amplification. Assay: immunoSEQ multiplex PCR; the TCRdb copy retains only in-frame clones and omits some. V, J and clone size derive from that table, while D and trimming were established from the DNA sequence. The sample carries roughly 410,000 clones, approximately 89% recorded once. Sequences were obtained from peripheral blood. The chain couples TRBV18 to TRBJ2-1; maybe TRBD2 (5 bases). This TCR was recovered from a woman between 35 and 50 years old with COVID-19, enrolled during active disease. The CDR3 loop reads CASSPGLDNEQFF. The DNA for the CDR3 is TGTGCCAGCTCACCAGGACTGGACAATGAGCAGTTCTTC.